The next 2 T cell receptor beta chains were all read from a single sample in a study of shared clonotypes between healthy human individuals (TCRdb year 2020). Libraries were constructed by the immunoSEQ multiplex PCR assay. TCRdb's version of the immuneACCESS table is confined to in-frame rearrangements and falls short of the full clone set. An unresolved V gene accounts for under half of the shortfall where checked; the remainder is of unknown origin. The sample table shows about 1.1 million clones, and roughly 80% are seen once. Roughly 0.83% of the sample is held by the ten biggest clonotypes. The sequencing input was memory CD4+ T cells from PBMCs. Reading the label with the study, this specimen's cell subset or site is: CD45RA-negative fraction. The receptor source for this set is a man aged 18 to 30 in good health. Some clones in this sample may be carry-over from other donors' samples.

The chain uses TRBV18 and TRBJ1-1; D is unclear. The ends were cut back, 3 bases at V and 4 bases at J, with 12 bases in the middle. This CDR3 comprises 14 residues. Germline V gene data show CDR1 as KGHSH and CDR2 as LQKENI. The CDR3 loop reads CASSPNTLVTEAFF. The DNA for the CDR3 is TGTGCCAGCTCACCGAACACGTTGGTCACTGAAGCTTTCTTT.

The chain recombines TRBV28 with TRBJ2-7; 11 positions match TRBD1. Germline values: CDR1 MDHEN, CDR2 SYDVKM. V gave up 2 bases and J gave up 3 bases; unmatched junction bases: 3. CDR3 length: 15 amino acids. CDR3 amino acids: CASSLVGTGGYEQYF. The DNA of the CDR3 is TGTGCCAGCAGTTTAGTTGGGACAGGGGGCTACGAGCAGTACTTC.